Listed here is a single T cell receptor beta chain. Its antigen is not identified. This sample was included in a study of T-cell memory formation after mild COVID-19. Study conclusions and caveats: Clones which contracted sat mainly in CM and EM if CD4+, and in EMRA if CD8+. The finding that pre-infection memory included some responding clones suggested that cross-reactive memory joined.

TCRdb ran MiXCR on the 5' RACE reads and lists one entry per CDR3 protein. The table includes roughly 120,000 distinct CDR3 sequences, 22% detected once. CDR1 and CDR2 (germline): MNHEY, SVGEGT. This CDR3 has 12 residues. Trimming stripped 6 bases from V and 3 bases from J, with 8 bases between. This clonotype was sampled from a man younger than 30 who had mild COVID-19 (a few samples of this study predate the infection). Cell type and time point are not known. The sequenced material came from PBMCs or a T cell subset sorted from them (not recorded which). The chain uses TRBV6-2 or TRBV6-3 and TRBJ1-1; TRBD1 is a possible D gene (5 bases). The CDR3 region has the DNA TGTGCCAGCAGCTACAGGTACACTGAAGCTTTCTTT. Amino acid sequence: CASSYRYTEAFF.